What follows describes a single TCR beta chain. Its cognate antigen is unknown. MiXCR, run by TCRdb on the reads, gives a single entry per CDR3 protein. The sample comprises 750,000 to 900,000 distinct CDR3 sequences, under 35% of which are singletons, and 10% to 15% rests with the top ten. These data are taken from a study of T cell repertoires in cytomegalovirus infection. Study outcomes and limitations: HLA-C-restricted CMV clonotypes gave the most frequent clonotype in two of eight donors.

V was pared by 0 bases and J by 6 bases, with 15 bases between. The CDR3 is made up of 16 amino acids. CDR1 LNHDA and CDR2 SQIVND come from the germline V gene (reference sequence). The input for sequencing was cultured CD8+ T cells from PBMCs, taken from culture after CMV antigen stimulation. The rearrangement joins TRBV19 to TRBJ1-5; D possibly corresponds to TRBD1 (6 bases). The TCR originated in a human donor in good health (CMV status not recorded). Some clones in this sample may be carry-over from other donors' samples. The CDR3 loop reads CASSIDLGGLSQPQHF. CDR3 coding DNA: TGTGCCAGTAGTATAGATCTCGGGGGGCTGAGTCAGCCCCAGCATTTT.